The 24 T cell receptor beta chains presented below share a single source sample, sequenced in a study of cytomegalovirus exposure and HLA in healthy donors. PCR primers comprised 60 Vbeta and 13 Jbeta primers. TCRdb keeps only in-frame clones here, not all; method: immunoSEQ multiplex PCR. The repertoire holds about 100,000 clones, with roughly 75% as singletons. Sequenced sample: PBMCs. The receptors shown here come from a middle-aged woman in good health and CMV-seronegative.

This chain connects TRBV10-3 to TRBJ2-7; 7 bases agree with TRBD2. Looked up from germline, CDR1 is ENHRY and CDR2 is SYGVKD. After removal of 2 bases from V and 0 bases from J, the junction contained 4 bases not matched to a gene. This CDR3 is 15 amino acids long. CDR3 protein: CAISEASGSSYEQYF. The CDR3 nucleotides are TGTGCCATCAGTGAGGCTAGCGGAAGCTCCTACGAGCAGTACTTC.

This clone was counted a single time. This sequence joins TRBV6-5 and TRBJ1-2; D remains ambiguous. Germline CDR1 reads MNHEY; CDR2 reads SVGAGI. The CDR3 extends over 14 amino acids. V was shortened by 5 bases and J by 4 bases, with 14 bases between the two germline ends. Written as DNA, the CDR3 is TGTGCCAGCAGTCACCTAGGAGGGTCCTATGGCTACACCTTC. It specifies CASSHLGGSYGYTF.

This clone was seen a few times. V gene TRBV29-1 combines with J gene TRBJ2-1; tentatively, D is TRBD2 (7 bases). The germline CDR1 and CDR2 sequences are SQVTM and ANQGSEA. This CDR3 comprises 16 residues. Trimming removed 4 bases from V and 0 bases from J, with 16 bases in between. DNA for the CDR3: TGCAGCGTTGGAGGGGGGCGGGAGAGCTCCTACAATGAGCAGTTCTTC. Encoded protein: CSVGGGRESSYNEQFF.

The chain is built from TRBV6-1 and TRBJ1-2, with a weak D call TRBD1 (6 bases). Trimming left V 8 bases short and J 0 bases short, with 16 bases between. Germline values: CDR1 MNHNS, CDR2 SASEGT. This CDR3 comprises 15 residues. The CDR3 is CASELQGRANYGYTF. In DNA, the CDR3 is TGTGCCAGCGAATTACAGGGTCGGGCTAACTATGGCTACACCTTC.

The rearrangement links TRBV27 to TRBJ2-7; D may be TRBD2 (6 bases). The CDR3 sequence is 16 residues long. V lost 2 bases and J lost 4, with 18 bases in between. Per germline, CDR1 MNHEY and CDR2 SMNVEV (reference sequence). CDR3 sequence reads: CASSLLHSGDIYEQYF. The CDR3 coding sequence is TGTGCCAGCAGTTTACTCCACTCGGGAGATATATACGAGCAGTACTTC.

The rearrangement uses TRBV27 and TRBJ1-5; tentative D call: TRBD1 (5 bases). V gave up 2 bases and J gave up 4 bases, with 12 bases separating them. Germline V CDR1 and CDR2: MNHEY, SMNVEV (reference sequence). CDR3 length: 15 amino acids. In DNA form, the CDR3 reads TGTGCCAGCAGTTTAATGGCAGGGTCTAATCAGCCCCAGCATTTT. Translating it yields CASSLMAGSNQPQHF.

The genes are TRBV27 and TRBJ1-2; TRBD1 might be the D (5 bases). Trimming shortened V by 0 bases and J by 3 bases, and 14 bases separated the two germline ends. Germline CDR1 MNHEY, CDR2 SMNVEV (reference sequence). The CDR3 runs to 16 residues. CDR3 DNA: TGTGCCAGCAGTTTATCCCAAGGGGTCCCGGACTATGGCTACACCTTC. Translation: CASSLSQGVPDYGYTF.

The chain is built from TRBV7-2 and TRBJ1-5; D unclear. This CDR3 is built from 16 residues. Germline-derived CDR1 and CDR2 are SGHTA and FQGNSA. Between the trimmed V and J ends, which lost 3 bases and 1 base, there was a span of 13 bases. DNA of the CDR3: TGTGCCAGCAGCTTCGGAAGTAGGGAGAGCAATCAGCCCCAGCATTTT. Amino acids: CASSFGSRESNQPQHF.

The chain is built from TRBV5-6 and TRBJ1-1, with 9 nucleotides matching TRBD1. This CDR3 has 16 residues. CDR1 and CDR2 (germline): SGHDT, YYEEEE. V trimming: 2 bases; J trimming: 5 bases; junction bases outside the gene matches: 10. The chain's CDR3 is CASSFTTGGSKTEAFF. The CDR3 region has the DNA TGTGCCAGCAGCTTTACCACAGGGGGCAGCAAGACTGAAGCTTTCTTT.

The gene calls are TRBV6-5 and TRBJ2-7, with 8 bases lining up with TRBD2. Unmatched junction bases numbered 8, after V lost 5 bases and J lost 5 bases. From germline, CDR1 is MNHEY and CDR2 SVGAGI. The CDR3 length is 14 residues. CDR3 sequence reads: CASSRLGLVDEQYF. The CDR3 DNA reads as TGTGCCAGCAGTCGATTGGGACTAGTCGACGAGCAGTACTTC.

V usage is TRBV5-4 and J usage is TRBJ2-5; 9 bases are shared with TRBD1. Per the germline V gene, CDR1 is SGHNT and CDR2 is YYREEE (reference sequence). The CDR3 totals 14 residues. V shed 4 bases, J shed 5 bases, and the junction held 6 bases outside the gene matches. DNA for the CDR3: TGTGCCAGCAGCGATGACAGGGGGAAGGAGACCCAGTACTTC. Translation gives CASSDDRGKETQYF.

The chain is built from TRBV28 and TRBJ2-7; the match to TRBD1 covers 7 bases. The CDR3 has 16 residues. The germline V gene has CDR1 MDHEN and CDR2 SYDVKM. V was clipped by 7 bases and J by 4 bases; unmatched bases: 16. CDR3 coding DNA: TGTGCCAGCACACCGGTAAGAGGGGGCGATACGTACGAGCAGTACTTC. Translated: CASTPVRGGDTYEQYF.

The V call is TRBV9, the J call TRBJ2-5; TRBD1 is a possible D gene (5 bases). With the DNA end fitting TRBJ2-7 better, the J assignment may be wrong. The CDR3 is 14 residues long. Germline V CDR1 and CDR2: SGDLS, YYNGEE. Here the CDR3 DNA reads TGTGCCAGCAGCGGACAGATGGATACCTACGAGCAGTACTTC. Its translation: CASSGQMDTYEQYF.

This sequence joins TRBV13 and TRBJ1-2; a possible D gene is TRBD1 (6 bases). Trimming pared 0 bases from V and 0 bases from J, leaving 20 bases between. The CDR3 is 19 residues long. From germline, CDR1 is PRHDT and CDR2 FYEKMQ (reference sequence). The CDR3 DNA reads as TGTGCCAGCAGCTTAGGAACCCCAACCTCGACAGGCACTAACTATGGCTACACCTTC. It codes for CASSLGTPTSTGTNYGYTF.

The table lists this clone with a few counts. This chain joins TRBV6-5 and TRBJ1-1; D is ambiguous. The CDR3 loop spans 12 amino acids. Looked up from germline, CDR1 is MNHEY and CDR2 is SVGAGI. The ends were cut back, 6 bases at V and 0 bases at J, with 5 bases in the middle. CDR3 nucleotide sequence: TGTGCCAGCAGACAGATGAACACTGAAGCTTTCTTT. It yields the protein CASRQMNTEAFF.

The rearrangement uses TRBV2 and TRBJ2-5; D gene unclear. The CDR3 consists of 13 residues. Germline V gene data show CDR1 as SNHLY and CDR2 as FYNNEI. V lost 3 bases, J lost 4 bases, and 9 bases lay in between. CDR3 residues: CASSEHRRETQYF. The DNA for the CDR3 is TGTGCCAGCAGTGAGCACCGGAGAGAGACCCAGTACTTC.

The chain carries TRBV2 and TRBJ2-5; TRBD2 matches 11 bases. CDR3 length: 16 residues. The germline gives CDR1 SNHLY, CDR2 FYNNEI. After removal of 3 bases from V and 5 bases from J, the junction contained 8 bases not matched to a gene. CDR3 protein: CASSDPELAGGETQYF. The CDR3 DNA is TGTGCCAGCAGTGATCCCGAGTTAGCGGGAGGGGAGACCCAGTACTTC.

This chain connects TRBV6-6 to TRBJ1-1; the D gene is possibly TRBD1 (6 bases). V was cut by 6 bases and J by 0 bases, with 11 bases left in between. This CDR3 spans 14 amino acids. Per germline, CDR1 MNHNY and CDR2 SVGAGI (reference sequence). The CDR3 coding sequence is TGTGCCAGCAGCCTCGACAGGTTGAACACTGAAGCTTTCTTT. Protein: CASSLDRLNTEAFF.

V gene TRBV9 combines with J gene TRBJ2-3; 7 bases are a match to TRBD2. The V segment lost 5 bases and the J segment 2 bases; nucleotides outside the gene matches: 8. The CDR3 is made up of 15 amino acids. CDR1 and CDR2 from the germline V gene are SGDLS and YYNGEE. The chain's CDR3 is CASSFTSAYTDTQYF. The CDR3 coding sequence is TGTGCCAGCAGTTTCACTAGCGCCTACACAGATACGCAGTATTTT.

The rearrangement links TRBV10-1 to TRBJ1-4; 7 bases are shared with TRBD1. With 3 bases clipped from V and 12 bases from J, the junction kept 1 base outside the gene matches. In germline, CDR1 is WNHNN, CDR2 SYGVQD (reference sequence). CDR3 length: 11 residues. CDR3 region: CASSEQGQLFF. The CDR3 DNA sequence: TGCGCCAGCAGTGAACAGGGGCAACTGTTTTTT.

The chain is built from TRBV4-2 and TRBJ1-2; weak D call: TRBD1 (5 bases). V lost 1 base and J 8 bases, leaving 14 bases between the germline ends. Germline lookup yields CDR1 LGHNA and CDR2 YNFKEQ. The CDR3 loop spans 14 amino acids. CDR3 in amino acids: CASSQGFRVNGYTF. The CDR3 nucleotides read TGTGCCAGCAGCCAAGGGTTCAGGGTTAACGGCTACACCTTC.

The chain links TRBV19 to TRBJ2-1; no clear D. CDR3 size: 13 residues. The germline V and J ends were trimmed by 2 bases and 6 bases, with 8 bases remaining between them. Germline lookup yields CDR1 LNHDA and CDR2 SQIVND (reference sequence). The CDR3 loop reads CASSITERNEQFF. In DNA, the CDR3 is TGTGCCAGTAGTATAACGGAGCGCAATGAGCAGTTCTTC.

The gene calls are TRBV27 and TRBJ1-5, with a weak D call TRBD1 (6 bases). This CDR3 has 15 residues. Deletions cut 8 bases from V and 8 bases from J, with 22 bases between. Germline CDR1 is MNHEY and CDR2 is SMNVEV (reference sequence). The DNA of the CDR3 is TGTGCCAGCCAAACAGCCGGACAGTCCACCGAGCCCCAGCATTTT. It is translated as CASQTAGQSTEPQHF.

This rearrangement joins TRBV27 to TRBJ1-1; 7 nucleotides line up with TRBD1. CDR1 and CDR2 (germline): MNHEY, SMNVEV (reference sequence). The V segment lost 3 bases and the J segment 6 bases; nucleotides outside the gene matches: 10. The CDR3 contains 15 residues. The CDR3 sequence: CASSLSNRGYSEAFF. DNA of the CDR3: TGTGCCAGCAGTTTGAGTAACAGGGGTTACTCTGAAGCTTTCTTT.